The 15 T cell receptor beta chains below come from one sample, sequenced in a study of response to subunit inactivated influenza vaccine. TCRdb independently ran MiXCR on the RT-PCR reads; one entry per CDR3 protein. This table holds hundreds of thousands of distinct CDR3 sequences, around 20% found once. The sample here was PBMCs from blood, taken approximately 5 days after vaccination. These receptor sequences come from a man aged 45-60 years who received an inactivated influenza vaccine.

The sample holds a few counts of this clonotype. The chain couples TRBV5-1 to TRBJ2-4; D remains ambiguous. The V end lost 3 bases, the J end lost 0 bases, and 13 bases lay between the germline ends. The CDR3 totals 16 residues. CDR1 and CDR2 from the germline V gene are SGHRS and YFSETQ. For the CDR3, the DNA is TGCGCCAGCAGCTCGCAGGAGAACCTAGCCAAAAACATTCAGTACTTC. Residues: CASSSQENLAKNIQYF.

J is TRBJ2-2 and V is TRBV10-3; possible D gene TRBD1, 5 bases. Between the trimmed V and J ends, which lost 4 bases and 1 base, there was a span of 13 bases. Germline V lookup: CDR1 ENHRY, CDR2 SYGVKD. The CDR3 is 16 residues long. CDR3 sequence reads: CAISGPSGQNTGELFF. The CDR3 coding sequence is TGTGCCATCAGTGGCCCCTCTGGACAGAACACCGGGGAGCTGTTTTTT.

This clonotype was counted between two and nine times. The V gene is TRBV6-5, the J gene TRBJ1-5; TRBD1 aligns across 8 bases. This CDR3 comprises 16 residues. CDR1 and CDR2 from the germline V gene are MNHEY and SVGAGI. V dropped 0 bases and J dropped 9; count of bases not matched to a gene: 10. DNA of the CDR3: TGTGCCAGCAGTTACTCGGGGGGACAGGCGACATGGCCCCAGCATTTT. This encodes CASSYSGGQATWPQHF.

The chain recombines TRBV13 with TRBJ1-1, with 8 bases identical to TRBD1. CDR1 is PRHDT and CDR2 is FYEKMQ in the germline V gene (reference sequence). After removal of 4 bases from V and 3 bases from J, the junction contained 7 bases not matched to a gene. The CDR3 is 15 amino acids. CDR3 nucleotide sequence: TGTGCCAGCAGCTCCGGCCTGGACAGGGACACTGAAGCTTTCTTT. Its translation is CASSSGLDRDTEAFF.

This clonotype was counted only a few times. The chain recombines TRBV7-6 with TRBJ1-5; D ambiguous. CDR3 size: 18 residues. The V and J ends lost 5 bases and 0 bases respectively, with 20 bases between them. CDR1 SGHVS and CDR2 FNYEAQ come from the germline V gene. The CDR3 DNA reads as TGTGCCAGCAGCCCCCACTCCCGGGGAAGACGTAGCAATCAGCCCCAGCATTTT. Translating gives CASSPHSRGRRSNQPQHF.

On this clonotype itself: At one end, the junction sequence differs from germline, possibly due to a read error. The chain links TRBV7-2 to TRBJ1-2; TRBD1 is a possible D gene (5 bases). The CDR3 extends over 15 amino acids. From germline, CDR1 is SGHTA and CDR2 FQGNSA. The CDR3 DNA reads TGTGCCACCAGCTTAGATTTGGGGCCGAACTATGGCTACACCTTC. Amino acid sequence: CATSLDLGPNYGYTF.

The chain recombines TRBV12-3 or TRBV12-4 with TRBJ2-2; D is unclear. Trimming cost V 3 bases and J 1 base, with 6 bases left between them. This CDR3 has 14 amino acids. CDR3 loop: CASSFTRNTGELFF. The CDR3 bases are TGTGCCAGCAGTTTTACCCGGAACACCGGGGAGCTGTTTTTT.

The genes are TRBV5-1 and TRBJ2-7; D is perhaps TRBD1 or TRBD2 (5 bases each). CDR1 and CDR2 from the germline V gene are SGHRS and YFSETQ. V lost 1 base and J lost 2, with 16 bases in between. The CDR3 has 16 amino acids. The CDR3 nucleotides are TGCGCCAGCAGCTTGAGTGTGACGAGAGGGGCCTACGAGCAGTACTTC. It is translated as CASSLSVTRGAYEQYF.

V is TRBV15 and J is TRBJ2-5; D is possibly TRBD1 (5 bases). The CDR3 length is 14 residues. Trimming took 0 bases from V and 3 from J, leaving 8 bases between them. CDR1 is LNHNV and CDR2 is YYDKDF in the germline V gene (reference sequence). Here the CDR3 DNA reads TGTGCCACCAGCAGAGAGGGCAGGGAAGAGACCCAGTACTTC. The encoded protein is CATSREGREETQYF. Using reference TRBV15 and TRBJ2-5 for the parts outside the CDR3, the full variable domain is DAMVIQNPRYQVTQFGKPVTLSCSQTLNHNVMYWYQQKSSQAPKLLFHYYDKDFNNEADTPDNFQSRRPNTSFCFLDIRSPGLGDTAMYLCATSREGREETQYFGPGTRLLVL.

This chain joins TRBV7-2 and TRBJ2-4, with 7 positions matching TRBD2. V shed 0 bases and J 5 bases; nucleotides not matched to a gene: 7. Germline V CDR1 and CDR2: SGHTA, FQGNSA. The CDR3 consists of 16 residues. As DNA, the CDR3 is TGTGCCAGCAGCTTAGCAATGGGAGGGCCTGAAAACATTCAGTACTTC. Its protein is CASSLAMGGPENIQYF.

The DNA for the CDR3 is TGTGCCAGCAGCGCGGGGGGACCCGCCTACGAGCAGTACTTC. Protein: CASSAGGPAYEQYF. The chain joins TRBV7-9 to TRBJ2-7; 8 bases are a match to TRBD2. The V and J ends lost 5 bases and 2 bases, in that order; junction bases with no gene match: 5. The CDR3 covers 14 residues. Germline V lookup: CDR1 SEHNR, CDR2 FQNEAQ (reference sequence).

There are a few counts of this clonotype. V is TRBV9 and J is TRBJ2-7, with 9 bases fitting TRBD2. This CDR3 is built from 16 residues. V lost 4 bases to trimming and J lost 0 bases; unmatched junction nucleotides: 8. Germline V gene data show CDR1 as SGDLS and CDR2 as YYNGEE. The CDR3 is CASSSGGGRGSYEQYF. CDR3 DNA: TGTGCCAGCAGCTCAGGCGGCGGGAGGGGCTCCTACGAGCAGTACTTC.

The genes are TRBV20-1 and TRBJ2-1, with TRBD2 matching 10 bases. V dropped 2 bases and J dropped 6; count of bases not matched to a gene: 10. CDR1 is DFQATT and CDR2 is SNEGSKA in the germline V gene (reference sequence). The CDR3 contains 16 residues. CDR3 bases: TGCAGTGCTAGATGGACTAGCGGAGTCCAGATCAATGAGCAGTTCTTC. Translating gives CSARWTSGVQINEQFF.

The rearrangement links TRBV7-2 to TRBJ2-3, with TRBD2 matching 8 bases. The CDR3 spans 15 residues. J lost 6 bases, V lost 5 bases, and 10 bases had no gene match. Germline assignment: CDR1 SGHTA and CDR2 FQGNSA. CDR3 protein: CASSRSGAAKDTQYF. CDR3 sequence (DNA): TGTGCCAGCAGCCGTAGCGGGGCGGCTAAGGATACGCAGTATTTT.

This clonotype turned up a few times. V usage is TRBV20-1 and J usage is TRBJ2-5, with D possibly TRBD1 on 5 matching bases. The CDR3 sequence is 13 residues long. Per the germline V gene, CDR1 is DFQATT and CDR2 is SNEGSKA (reference sequence). With 7 bases removed from V and 4 bases from J, the gap between germline ends came to 16 bases. As DNA, the CDR3 is TGCAGTGATGCCCGGGTGGGGCTAGAGACCCAGTACTTC. The encoded protein is CSDARVGLETQYF.